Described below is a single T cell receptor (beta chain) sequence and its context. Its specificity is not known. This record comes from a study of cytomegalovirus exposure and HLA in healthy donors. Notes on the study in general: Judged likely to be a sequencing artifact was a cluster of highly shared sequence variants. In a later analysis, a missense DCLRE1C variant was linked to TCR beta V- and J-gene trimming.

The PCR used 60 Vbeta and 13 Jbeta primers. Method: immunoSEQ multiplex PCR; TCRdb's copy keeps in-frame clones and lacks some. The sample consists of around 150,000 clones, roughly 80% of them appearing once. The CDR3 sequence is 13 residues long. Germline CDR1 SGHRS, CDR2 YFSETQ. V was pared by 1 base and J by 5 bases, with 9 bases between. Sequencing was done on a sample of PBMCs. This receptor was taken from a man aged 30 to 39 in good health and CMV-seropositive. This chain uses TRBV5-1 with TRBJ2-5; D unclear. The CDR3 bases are TGCGCCAGCAGCTTGCAACGAGCGGAGACCCAGTACTTC. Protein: CASSLQRAETQYF.